Sequencing of this T cell receptor (beta chain) was carried out in a study of shared clonotypes between healthy human individuals. Study summary: CD4 naive and CD4 memory each took three plates per donor, while CD8 naive took two and CD8 memory one. Findings and limits, study-wide: The small donor group covered limited genetic and exposure diversity. An anticipated effect of sequencing depth on clonotype sharing among donors was recognized.

There are 14 residues in the CDR3. V was trimmed by 5 bases and J by 3 bases, leaving 11 bases between them. CDR1 and CDR2 (germline): PRHDT, FYEKMQ (reference sequence). Clones were sequenced by immunoSEQ multiplex PCR, and TCRdb holds only the in-frame ones, with some missing. Here the sample spans some 2.1 million clones, about 94% being singletons. Regarding this clone: Its antigen is still unknown.

Cells designated naive CD8 were CD45RO-negative and were positively selected for CCR7, with terminally differentiated effector memory CD45RA+ cells excluded. This TCR came from a man between 18 and 29 years old in good health. The sequenced material came from naive CD8+ T cells sorted from blood. The chain links TRBV13 to TRBJ1-5, with no clear D. This chain's CDR3 is CASSNVPINQPQHF. CDR3 bases: TGTGCCAGCAGCAACGTCCCGATCAATCAGCCCCAGCATTTT.